What follows are 23 T cell receptor beta chains derived from one specimen sequenced in a study of cytomegalovirus exposure and HLA in healthy donors. PCR was performed using 60 Vbeta and 13 Jbeta primers. Some clones are missing from TCRdb's copy, which holds only in-frame ones; the method was immunoSEQ multiplex PCR. The table lists tens of thousands of clones, about 67% of them singletons, with about 2% in the top ten. What was sequenced was PBMCs. These receptors originate from a man aged 30-40 years in good health and CMV-seronegative.

The chain uses TRBV5-6 and TRBJ2-1; possible D gene TRBD2, 5 bases. V was clipped by 2 bases and J by 0 bases, with 9 bases between them. Germline-derived CDR1 and CDR2 are SGHDT and YYEEEE. CDR3 length: 15 residues. DNA for the CDR3: TGTGCCAGCAGCTTTTCAAGCGGCTCCTACAATGAGCAGTTCTTC. Translating gives CASSFSSGSYNEQFF.

The chain couples TRBV30 to TRBJ2-3; 8 nucleotides align to TRBD2. This CDR3 region has 14 residues. V was clipped by 4 bases and J by 4 bases; unmatched bases: 7. CDR1 and CDR2 (germline): GTSNPN, SVGIG (reference sequence). The CDR3 here is CAWTRGGSSDTQYF. DNA of the CDR3: TGTGCCTGGACTCGCGGGGGGTCTTCAGATACGCAGTATTTT. Filled out from reference TRBV30 and TRBJ2-3, the complete variable domain reads SQTIHQWPATLVQPVGSPLSLECTVEGTSNPNLYWYRQAAGRGLQLLFYSVGIGQISSEVPQNLSASRPQDRQFILSSKKLLLSDSGFYLCAWTRGGSSDTQYFGPGTRLTVL.

V gene TRBV5-4 combines with J gene TRBJ2-2; D might be TRBD1 (6 bases). CDR1 SGHNT and CDR2 YYREEE come from the germline V gene (reference sequence). This CDR3 has 16 amino acids. Trimming pared 4 bases from V and 7 bases from J, leaving 20 bases between. This chain's CDR3 is CASSPDRQARGGELFF. DNA of the CDR3: TGTGCCAGCAGCCCCGACCGACAGGCCAGGGGCGGGGAGCTGTTTTTT. Using reference TRBV5-4 and TRBJ2-2 for the parts outside the CDR3, the full variable domain is ETGVTQSPTHLIKTRGQQVTLRCSSQSGHNTVSWYQQALGQGPQFIFQYYREEENGRGNFPPRFSGLQFPNYSSELNVNALELDDSALYLCASSPDRQARGGELFFGEGSRLTVL.

The V gene is TRBV18, the J gene TRBJ2-5; the D gene is possibly TRBD2 (5 bases). The V gene's germline CDR1 is KGHSH and CDR2 LQKENI. V lost 1 base, J lost 2 bases, and 8 bases lay in between. The CDR3 has 14 amino acids. The CDR3 DNA is TGTGCCAGCTCACCACTCCGGACTCAAGAGACCCAGTACTTC. This translates into CASSPLRTQETQYF.

As to this clone: The same CDR3 also results from other DNA sequences found in this sample. The chain joins TRBV4-1 to TRBJ1-1; D is perhaps TRBD1 (5 bases). This CDR3 comprises 15 residues. Per the germline V gene, CDR1 is MGHRA and CDR2 is YSYEKL. The V end lost 0 bases, the J end lost 0 bases, and 8 bases lay between the germline ends. For the CDR3, the DNA is TGCGCCAGCAGCCAAGACCAGGGATTGAACACTGAAGCTTTCTTT. Residues: CASSQDQGLNTEAFF.

The CDR3 loop is CASSLVTGPRSYEQYF. The CDR3 nucleotides read TGTGCCAGCAGCTTAGTCACAGGGCCTAGATCCTACGAGCAGTACTTC. The chain employs TRBV7-6 and TRBJ2-7; maybe TRBD1 (6 bases). V was cut by 1 base and J by 1 base, with 14 bases left in between. The CDR3 has 16 amino acids. Germline V gene lookup returns CDR1 SGHVS and CDR2 FNYEAQ.

V usage is TRBV9 and J usage is TRBJ1-1; no definite D call. Germline V gene sequence: CDR1 SGDLS, CDR2 YYNGEE. The CDR3 has 12 residues. Trimming removed 0 bases from V and 7 bases from J, with 7 bases in between. The chain's CDR3 is CASSVAEGEAFF. In DNA form, the CDR3 reads TGTGCCAGCAGCGTAGCTGAGGGTGAAGCTTTCTTT.

This rearrangement joins TRBV5-1 to TRBJ2-5; a weak D match, TRBD1 (5 bases). Germline V gene lookup returns CDR1 SGHRS and CDR2 YFSETQ. V was pared by 0 bases and J by 5 bases, with 11 bases between. The CDR3 covers 14 residues. The CDR3 DNA reads as TGCGCCAGCAGCTTGGACACCAGGGTGGAGACCCAGTACTTC. This translates into CASSLDTRVETQYF.

The J gene is TRBJ1-5, the V gene TRBV28; 8 nucleotides match TRBD1. The V segment lost 6 bases and the J segment 4 bases; nucleotides outside the gene matches: 5. This CDR3 contains 14 residues. Germline CDR1 and CDR2: MDHEN and SYDVKM. This chain's CDR3 is CASSHRGVNQPQHF. The CDR3 nucleotides read TGTGCCAGCAGCCACAGGGGGGTTAATCAGCCCCAGCATTTT.

The genes are TRBV19 and TRBJ2-7; 9 bases line up with TRBD1. The CDR3 sequence is 13 residues long. The J segment lost 2 bases and the V segment lost 8 bases, leaving 4 bases of the junction unmatched. Germline lookup yields CDR1 LNHDA and CDR2 SQIVND (reference sequence). The CDR3 protein is CASSTGGPYEQYF. Written as DNA, the CDR3 is TGTGCCAGTTCGACAGGGGGACCCTACGAGCAGTACTTC.

This chain connects TRBV4-1 to TRBJ2-3; TRBD2 agrees at 10 bases. The CDR3 is 16 residues long. J gave up 3 bases and V 0 bases, and 3 bases lay outside the gene matches. Germline V gene data show CDR1 as MGHRA and CDR2 as YSYEKL. The CDR3 nucleotides read TGCGCCAGCAGCCAAGACCTAGCGGGAGTGACAGATACGCAGTATTTT. Its protein product is CASSQDLAGVTDTQYF.

V is TRBV6-5 and J is TRBJ1-1; D is perhaps TRBD1 (5 bases). Germline CDR1 reads MNHEY; CDR2 reads SVGAGI. The CDR3 loop spans 14 amino acids. Between the trimmed V and J ends, which lost 6 bases and 4 bases, there was a span of 15 bases. CDR3 nucleotides: TGTGCCAGCAGGCGAGGGGAGGAGAGCACTGAAGCTTTCTTT. Translation: CASRRGEESTEAFF.

This chain connects TRBV30 to TRBJ2-7; 8 bases align to TRBD1. Trimming removed 1 base from V and 2 bases from J; junction bases left unmatched: 4. Germline lookup yields CDR1 GTSNPN and CDR2 SVGIG (reference sequence). The CDR3 covers 14 residues. CDR3: CAWSGGTGAYEQYF. The CDR3 DNA reads as TGTGCCTGGAGTGGCGGGACAGGAGCCTACGAGCAGTACTTC.

J is TRBJ2-1 and V is TRBV28, with 8 bases matching TRBD2. The V and J ends lost 2 bases and 8 bases, in that order; junction bases with no gene match: 2. Germline assignment: CDR1 MDHEN and CDR2 SYDVKM. The CDR3 runs 13 residues. The CDR3 loop is CASSLGREDEQFF. The CDR3 DNA reads TGTGCCAGCAGTTTAGGGCGGGAGGATGAGCAGTTCTTC.

The rearrangement joins TRBV7-9 to TRBJ1-1; D not certain. CDR1 and CDR2 from the germline V gene are SEHNR and FQNEAQ (reference sequence). Trimming took off 1 base at V and 4 bases at J, with 10 bases between the two ends. This CDR3 comprises 14 residues. DNA of the CDR3: TGTGCCAGCAGCTTAGGACAATCTGCCACTGAAGCTTTCTTT. Its protein product is CASSLGQSATEAFF.

This chain connects TRBV11-2 to TRBJ2-1, with a weak D call TRBD1 (6 bases). The length of the CDR3 is 14 residues. The V gene lost 1 base and the J gene lost 7 bases, with 11 bases spanning the gap. Germline V CDR1 and CDR2: SGHAT, FQNNGV. The CDR3: CASSLGGGTNEQFF. Written as DNA, the CDR3 is TGTGCCAGCAGCTTAGGTGGGGGCACGAATGAGCAGTTCTTC.

The chain recombines TRBV5-1 with TRBJ2-1; 10 nucleotides match TRBD2. V lost 2 bases to trimming and J lost 3 bases; unmatched junction nucleotides: 5. The CDR3 length is 16 residues. Germline CDR1 reads SGHRS; CDR2 reads YFSETQ. For the CDR3, the DNA is TGCGCCAGCAGCTTCCAGACTAGCGGGCACTACAATGAGCAGTTCTTC. Translated: CASSFQTSGHYNEQFF.

This chain links TRBV27 with TRBJ2-3, with D unresolved. The germline CDR1 and CDR2 sequences are MNHEY and SMNVEV (reference sequence). The CDR3 contains 13 residues. Trimming removed 0 bases from V and 6 bases from J, with 7 bases in between. The DNA of the CDR3 is TGTGCCAGCAGTTTATCCTCAGTGGATACGCAGTATTTT. This sequence encodes CASSLSSVDTQYF.

Worth noting for this clone: A read error may account for a junction end that differs from germline. The chain couples TRBV29-1 to TRBJ2-7, with 8 bases that match TRBD2. Per the germline V gene, CDR1 is SQVTM and CDR2 is ANQGSEA. This CDR3 spans 16 amino acids. CDR3 in DNA: TGCAGCGTTAGATATCGGACGGGAGGGATTTCCTACAAGCAGTACTTC. Translated, it gives CSVRYRTGGISYKQYF.

This clone was recorded a few times. V usage is TRBV2 and J usage is TRBJ2-7; 10 bases fit TRBD2. V shed 2 bases and J 4 bases; nucleotides not matched to a gene: 5. The CDR3 is 15 residues long. Germline CDR1 and CDR2: SNHLY and FYNNEI. CDR3 nucleotides: TGTGCCAGCAGTGAATGGACTAGCGGTACATACGAGCAGTACTTC. Protein sequence: CASSEWTSGTYEQYF. Complete variable domain (other parts from reference TRBV2 and TRBJ2-7): EPEVTQTPSHQVTQMGQEVILRCVPISNHLYFYWYRQILGQKVEFLVSFYNNEISEKSEIFDDQFSVERPDGSNFTLKIRSTKLEDSAMYFCASSEWTSGTYEQYFGPGTRLTVT.

This chain connects TRBV27 to TRBJ1-5; D unclear. In germline, CDR1 is MNHEY, CDR2 SMNVEV (reference sequence). Trimming stripped 5 bases from V and 0 bases from J, with 8 bases between. CDR3 length: 14 amino acids. CDR3 sequence: CASSPSGSNQPQHF. The CDR3 DNA sequence: TGTGCCAGCAGTCCCAGCGGTAGCAATCAGCCCCAGCATTTT.

J is TRBJ1-5 and V is TRBV19; TRBD1 matches 7 bases. With V trimmed by 7 bases and J by 0 bases, 9 bases remained unmatched. CDR3 size: 16 residues. CDR1 is LNHDA and CDR2 is SQIVND in the germline V gene (reference sequence). The CDR3 region is CASMGTVDYSNQPQHF. The CDR3 DNA is TGTGCCAGTATGGGGACAGTCGATTATAGCAATCAGCCCCAGCATTTT.

This clone was seen more than once but under ten times. The gene calls are TRBV6-1 and TRBJ2-5; 8 nucleotides line up with TRBD1. Looked up from germline, CDR1 is MNHNS and CDR2 is SASEGT. The length of the CDR3 is 14 residues. Trimming cost V 6 bases and J 2 bases; bases outside gene matches: 5. CDR3 in amino acids: CASRWTGPQETQYF. CDR3 in DNA: TGTGCCAGCAGGTGGACAGGGCCGCAAGAGACCCAGTACTTC.